Only a few counts were recorded for the clone carrying this T cell receptor (beta chain). Germline CDR1 and CDR2: KGHSH and LQKENI. With V trimmed by 2 bases and J by 3 bases, 10 bases remained unmatched. The CDR3 loop spans 16 amino acids. TCRdb re-derived calls from the RT-PCR reads in MiXCR, one entry per CDR3 protein. The repertoire includes about a million distinct CDR3 sequences, under 20% of them detected once, and around 6% sits in the top ten. These data come from a study of patients and donors after allogeneic stem cell transplantation. The rearrangement links TRBV18 to TRBJ2-7; 7 bases align to TRBD1. This TCR came from a human donor who was either an allogeneic HSCT recipient or a stem cell or donor lymphocyte infusion donor (not recorded which). It is not recorded whose cells these are; they may come from a transplant donor. Material: blood, either unsorted or a sorted T cell fraction (not recorded which). The CDR3 DNA is TGTGCCAGCTCACCAAATCCGGGACAGATGAGCTACGAGCAGTACTTC. This sequence encodes CASSPNPGQMSYEQYF.